A single sample is the source of the 2 T cell receptor beta chains below, sequenced in a study of T cells after yellow fever vaccination. MiXCR, applied by TCRdb to the 5' RACE reads, yields one record per CDR3 protein. The table has 80,000 to 100,000 distinct CDR3 sequences, about 6% seen once; the top ten hold approximately 39%. The source was CD8+ T cells sorted from PBMCs, collected 10 days after the yellow fever booster vaccination. The receptors here all came from a man aged 18 to 29 who received the YFV17D yellow fever vaccine.

The CDR3 sequence: CASSPAGLADTQYF. In DNA form, the CDR3 reads TGTGCCAGCAGTCCTGCGGGGCTCGCGGATACGCAGTATTTT. The chain combines TRBV6-2 or TRBV6-3 with TRBJ2-3; perhaps TRBD2 as D (6 bases). This CDR3 has 14 amino acids. Between the trimmed V and J ends, which lost 5 bases and 6 bases, there was a span of 15 bases. CDR1 MNHEY and CDR2 SVGEGT come from the germline V gene.

This clonotype was counted only a few times. The J gene is TRBJ2-1, the V gene TRBV13; D perhaps matches TRBD2 (6 bases). The CDR3 has 15 amino acids. Germline loops: CDR1 PRHDT, CDR2 FYEKMQ (reference sequence). The V and J ends lost 6 bases and 0 bases respectively, with 12 bases between them. The CDR3 sequence is CASRPGGSSYNEQFF. The CDR3 region has the DNA TGTGCCAGCAGACCCGGGGGTAGCTCCTACAATGAGCAGTTCTTC. The entire variable domain, with the rest obtained from reference TRBV13 and TRBJ2-1, is as follows: AAGVIQSPRHLIKEKRETATLKCYPIPRHDTVYWYQQGPGQDPQFLISFYEKMQSDKGSIPDRFSAQQFSDYHSELNMSSLELGDSALYFCASRPGGSSYNEQFFGPGTRLTVL.